Shown below are 16 T cell receptor beta chains from a single sample sequenced in a study of cytomegalovirus exposure and HLA in healthy donors. A multiplex PCR was run with 60 Vbeta primers and 13 Jbeta primers. Generated by immunoSEQ multiplex PCR, the TCRdb table keeps only in-frame clones and is missing some. The table records roughly 240,000 clones, roughly 87% of them present only once. Sequencing was carried out using PBMCs. The receptors stem from a woman in her 40s in good health and CMV-seropositive.

The chain has TRBV5-4 and TRBJ2-3; 8 positions match TRBD2. The CDR3 sequence is 12 residues long. V shed 7 bases and J 5 bases; nucleotides not matched to a gene: 3. Germline-derived CDR1 and CDR2 are SGHNT and YYREEE (reference sequence). Here the CDR3 DNA reads TGTGCCAGCCGGGAGGGGGGAGATACGCAGTATTTT. Its translation: CASREGGDTQYF.

CDR3 in DNA: TGTGCCAGCATTCAGGCAGGCGTGAACACTGAAGCTTTCTTT. Translating gives CASIQAGVNTEAFF. The chain carries TRBV25-1 and TRBJ1-1, with D hard to call. V lost 7 bases, J lost 0 bases, and 12 bases lay in between. Germline assignment: CDR1 MGHDK and CDR2 SYGVNS. CDR3 size: 14 residues.

The V gene is TRBV15, the J gene TRBJ2-5, with no clear D. CDR1 is LNHNV and CDR2 is YYDKDF in the germline V gene (reference sequence). The CDR3 spans 14 residues. V was cut by 0 bases and J by 3 bases, with 8 bases left in between. CDR3 sequence: CATSRDPVKETQYF. DNA for the CDR3: TGTGCCACCAGCAGAGATCCCGTAAAAGAGACCCAGTACTTC.

This clone was recorded a few times. The chain combines TRBV18 with TRBJ1-1, with no clear D. V was cut by 2 bases and J by 0 bases, with 10 bases left in between. This CDR3 spans 15 amino acids. Germline assignment: CDR1 KGHSH and CDR2 LQKENI. CDR3 protein: CASSPVAGMNTEAFF. The CDR3 coding sequence is TGTGCCAGCTCACCAGTGGCAGGTATGAACACTGAAGCTTTCTTT.

The chain couples TRBV6-1 to TRBJ1-2, with TRBD1 matching over 9 bases. The CDR3 is 14 amino acids. V shed 5 bases, J shed 2 bases, and the junction held 3 bases outside the gene matches. Germline loops: CDR1 MNHNS, CDR2 SASEGT. The CDR3 spells CASSRDRVNYGYTF. The CDR3, as DNA: TGTGCCAGCAGTCGGGACAGGGTCAACTATGGCTACACCTTC.

This chain joins TRBV7-9 and TRBJ2-1; the match to TRBD1 covers 10 bases. CDR1 and CDR2 from the germline V gene are SEHNR and FQNEAQ (reference sequence). The length of the CDR3 is 15 residues. V trimming: 5 bases; J trimming: 4 bases; junction bases outside the gene matches: 5. CDR3 sequence reads: CASSPGTGEYNEQFF. CDR3 in DNA: TGTGCCAGCAGCCCCGGGACAGGGGAATACAATGAGCAGTTCTTC.

This clone appeared once. The chain carries TRBV11-1 and TRBJ1-1; D gene uncertain. Per the germline V gene, CDR1 is SGHAT and CDR2 is FQDESV (reference sequence). V lost 3 bases, J lost 1 base, and 6 bases lay in between. This CDR3 has 13 residues. The CDR3 coding sequence is TGTGCCAGCAGCTTGACGGGGAACACTGAAGCTTTCTTT. This codes for CASSLTGNTEAFF.

The J gene is TRBJ1-2, the V gene TRBV5-4, with TRBD1 matching over 8 bases. Trimming cost V 5 bases and J 4 bases; bases outside gene matches: 7. The CDR3 sequence is 14 residues long. Germline V gene lookup returns CDR1 SGHNT and CDR2 YYREEE (reference sequence). CDR3 DNA: TGTGCCAGCAGACCTCAGGGGGCGCCCTATGGCTACACCTTC. Amino acid sequence: CASRPQGAPYGYTF.

The chain employs TRBV6-1 and TRBJ1-5; 10 bases align to TRBD1. V trimming: 6 bases; J trimming: 5 bases; junction bases outside the gene matches: 7. CDR3 length equals 15 residues. The V gene's germline CDR1 is MNHNS and CDR2 SASEGT. CDR3 sequence: CASRGGTGAHQPQHF. The CDR3 coding sequence is TGTGCCAGCAGAGGGGGGACAGGGGCCCATCAGCCCCAGCATTTT.

The CDR3, as DNA: TGTGCCAGCAGCTTGGAGGGAGTACGGGAGACCCAGTACTTC. Residues: CASSLEGVRETQYF. V usage is TRBV5-6 and J usage is TRBJ2-5, with D tentatively TRBD2 (5 bases). Germline V CDR1 and CDR2: SGHDT, YYEEEE. This CDR3 has 14 residues. Trimming removed 0 bases at V and 5 bases at J, with 11 bases between. The full variable domain, rest sourced from reference TRBV5-6 and TRBJ2-5, is DAGVTQSPTHLIKTRGQQVTLRCSPKSGHDTVSWYQQALGQGPQFIFQYYEEEERQRGNFPDRFSGHQFPNYSSELNVNALLLGDSALYLCASSLEGVRETQYFGPGTRLLVL.

This chain links TRBV9 with TRBJ2-7; D is possibly TRBD2 (7 bases). The CDR3 consists of 17 residues. V was clipped by 3 bases and J by 3 bases, with 22 bases between them. CDR1 and CDR2 from the germline V gene are SGDLS and YYNGEE. In DNA form, the CDR3 reads TGTGCCAGCAGCGAGGGGGGGGATGGGGGTCGAAGCTACGAGCAGTACTTC. This encodes CASSEGGDGGRSYEQYF.

The chain combines TRBV5-1 with TRBJ2-3; 12 bases fit TRBD2. The junction had 6 bases not matched to a gene; V was cut back by 0 bases and J by 4 bases. From germline, CDR1 is SGHRS and CDR2 YFSETQ. This CDR3 has 17 amino acids. The CDR3 reads CASSLASGRAGADTQYF. The CDR3 DNA reads as TGCGCCAGCAGCTTGGCTAGCGGGAGGGCCGGGGCAGATACGCAGTATTTT.

This clone was seen only once. The chain uses TRBV7-9 and TRBJ1-2; TRBD1 might be the D (5 bases). The V gene lost 5 bases and the J gene lost 3 bases, with 13 bases spanning the gap. This CDR3 region has 14 residues. Germline CDR1 is SEHNR and CDR2 is FQNEAQ (reference sequence). The CDR3 loop is CASSPQRGYYGYTF. The CDR3 DNA reads as TGTGCCAGCAGCCCCCAACGGGGGTACTATGGCTACACCTTC. Combining the CDR3 with reference TRBV7-9 and TRBJ1-2 gives the whole variable domain DTGVSQNPRHKITKRGQNVTFRCDPISEHNRLYWYRQTLGQGPEFLTYFQNEAQLEKSRLLSDRFSAERPKGSFSTLEIQRTEQGDSAMYLCASSPQRGYYGYTFGSGTRLTVV.

The chain links TRBV5-1 to TRBJ2-7, with D possibly TRBD1 on 6 matching bases. Germline V lookup: CDR1 SGHRS, CDR2 YFSETQ. The CDR3 consists of 14 residues. V lost 4 bases and J 0 bases, leaving 11 bases between the germline ends. CDR3 region: CASSGTRSSYEQYF. The CDR3 nucleotides read TGCGCCAGCAGCGGGACACGAAGCTCCTACGAGCAGTACTTC.

The J gene is TRBJ2-7, the V gene TRBV7-3, with a possible D match to TRBD2 (6 bases). Germline assignment: CDR1 SGHTA and CDR2 FQGTGA. With 11 bases removed from V and 3 bases from J, the gap between germline ends came to 17 bases. This CDR3 region has 13 residues. The CDR3 region has the DNA TGTGCCTCCCGGAGGGCCGGTGACTACGAGCAGTACTTC. This sequence encodes CASRRAGDYEQYF.

V is TRBV5-1 and J is TRBJ2-5, with 11 bases aligning to TRBD2. The ends lost 2 bases at V and 1 base at J; junction bases unmatched: 4. The CDR3 spans 16 residues. Germline V lookup: CDR1 SGHRS, CDR2 YFSETQ. The CDR3: CASSLGTSGGQETQYF. CDR3 nucleotide sequence: TGCGCCAGCAGCTTAGGGACTAGCGGAGGCCAAGAGACCCAGTACTTC.